This T cell receptor (beta chain) was retrieved from a study of T cells after yellow fever vaccination. Whole-study results and caveats: From the bulk population, abundant clonotypes could contaminate and appear within FACS-sorted repertoires.

This clonotype showed up just a few times. Its antigen is unidentified. Trimming removed 0 bases at V and 6 bases at J, with 9 bases between. The CDR3 covers 12 residues. Germline loops: CDR1 SQVTM, CDR2 ANQGSEA. MiXCR, run by TCRdb on the 5' RACE reads, gives a single entry per CDR3 protein. The data contain some 600,000 distinct CDR3 sequences, approximately 13% of them seen just once; the ten biggest clones take up 15%. The chain carries TRBV29-1 and TRBJ2-7; D might be TRBD2 (5 bases). Sequenced here: PBMCs, sampled on the day of the yellow fever booster vaccination. This TCR came from a man under 40 who received the YFV17D yellow fever vaccine. Here the CDR3 reads CSVEDQTSEQYF. DNA for the CDR3: TGCAGCGTTGAAGATCAAACTAGCGAGCAGTACTTC.